A single sample gave rise to the 8 T cell receptor beta chains below, sequenced in a study of cytomegalovirus exposure and HLA in healthy donors. PCR involved 60 Vbeta and 13 Jbeta primers. Libraries were prepared by immunoSEQ multiplex PCR; TCRdb keeps only in-frame clonotypes and omits some of them. The table has roughly 120,000 clones, over 75% seen once. The material sequenced was PBMCs. Receptor source: a man aged 35 to 55 in good health and CMV-seronegative.

V is TRBV5-8 and J is TRBJ1-4, with D unclear. From germline, CDR1 is SGHTS and CDR2 YDEGEE. CDR3 length: 15 residues. V gave up 3 bases and J gave up 3 bases, with 12 bases separating them. The CDR3 reads CASSSSLRANEKLFF. CDR3 nucleotide sequence: TGTGCCAGCAGCTCCTCACTGCGGGCTAATGAAAAACTGTTTTTT. Looking up the rest from reference TRBV5-8 and TRBJ1-4 gives the full variable domain: EAGVTQSPTHLIKTRGQQATLRCSPISGHTSVYWYQQALGLGLQFLLWYDEGEERNRGNFPPRFSGRQFPNYSSELNVNALELEDSALYLCASSSSLRANEKLFFGSGTQLSVL.

The J gene is TRBJ2-6, the V gene TRBV29-1; TRBD2 might be the D (5 bases). The V gene lost 7 bases and the J gene lost 0 bases, with 10 bases spanning the gap. Germline V gives CDR1 SQVTM, CDR2 ANQGSEA. The CDR3 covers 14 residues. CDR3 DNA: TGCAGCGCCAAGGCGGGCTCTGGGGCCAACGTCCTGACTTTC. It encodes CSAKAGSGANVLTF.

J is TRBJ1-1 and V is TRBV5-1, with 11 bases aligning to TRBD1. The CDR3 extends over 14 amino acids. The J segment lost 4 bases and the V segment lost 6 bases, leaving 5 bases of the junction unmatched. CDR1 is SGHRS and CDR2 is YFSETQ in the germline V gene. CDR3 amino acids: CASTLDRGRTEAFF. Here the CDR3 DNA reads TGCGCCAGCACCCTGGACAGGGGGCGCACTGAAGCTTTCTTT. Filled out from reference TRBV5-1 and TRBJ1-1, the complete variable domain reads KAGVTQTPRYLIKTRGQQVTLSCSPISGHRSVSWYQQTPGQGLQFLFEYFSETQRNKGNFPGRFSGRQFSNSRSEMNVSTLELGDSALYLCASTLDRGRTEAFFGQGTRLTVV.

On this clone: The junction departs from germline at one end; a sequencing error may be responsible. The chain joins TRBV10-1 to TRBJ2-6, with TRBD1 matching over 9 bases. Germline loops: CDR1 WNHNN, CDR2 SYGVQD (reference sequence). The CDR3 totals 16 residues. The chain's CDR3 is CATRDRAAAGANGLTF. CDR3 coding DNA: TGCGCCACCCGGGACAGGGCCGCTGCAGGGGCCAACGGCCTGACTTTC.

The CDR3 reads CASSEGMDTGELFF. The CDR3 coding sequence is TGTGCCAGCAGCGAGGGAATGGACACCGGGGAGCTGTTTTTT. The chain joins TRBV11-1 to TRBJ2-2; weak D call: TRBD2 (5 bases). This CDR3 has 14 amino acids. Germline CDR1 reads SGHAT; CDR2 reads FQDESV (reference sequence). V lost 5 bases to trimming and J lost 3 bases, with 10 bases between them.

This chain links TRBV5-1 with TRBJ2-3, with 8 positions matching TRBD1. J lost 3 bases, V lost 4 bases, and 4 bases had no gene match. The CDR3 sequence is 14 residues long. Germline V gives CDR1 SGHRS, CDR2 YFSETQ. The CDR3 sequence: CASSPGQGTDTQYF. Here the CDR3 DNA reads TGCGCCAGCAGCCCCGGACAGGGAACAGATACGCAGTATTTT.

This chain connects TRBV7-9 to TRBJ1-3, with D uncertain. The V gene's germline CDR1 is SEHNR and CDR2 FQNEAQ (reference sequence). The V and J ends lost 5 bases and 4 bases respectively, with 15 bases between them. CDR3 length: 15 amino acids. CDR3 sequence (DNA): TGTGCCAGCAGCCGAGTAGAGGCGCACGGAAACACCATATATTTT. Protein sequence: CASSRVEAHGNTIYF.

The chain joins TRBV6-4 to TRBJ2-7, with D uncertain. The V gene's germline CDR1 is MRHNA and CDR2 SNTAGT. This CDR3 contains 15 residues. Trimming removed 4 bases at V and 3 bases at J, with 16 bases between. CDR3 coding DNA: TGTGCCAGCAGTGTATACGGCGGTGGCGGCTACGAGCAGTACTTC. This encodes CASSVYGGGGYEQYF.